These 11 T cell receptor beta chains were all obtained from the same sample, sequenced in a study of blood T cell repertoires in COVID-19. Sequencing was performed with immunoSEQ multiplex PCR; in TCRdb, only in-frame clones are kept and a portion is missing. The sample consists of about 82,000 clones, about 78% of them appearing once. The specimen sequenced was peripheral blood. The receptors derive from a man aged 55-75 years with COVID-19, enrolled during active disease.

The chain has TRBV25-1 and TRBJ2-1; 9 bases are a match to TRBD2. The ends lost 8 bases at V and 7 bases at J; junction bases unmatched: 6. The CDR3 extends over 13 amino acids. Germline V gives CDR1 MGHDK, CDR2 SYGVNS. The CDR3 DNA reads as TGTGCCAGCGAGGGCGGGGGGGCTAATGAGCAGTTCTTC. As protein: CASEGGGANEQFF.

The gene calls are TRBV10-3 and TRBJ1-1, with no clear D. The CDR3 is made up of 13 amino acids. Germline CDR1 ENHRY, CDR2 SYGVKD. V lost 9 bases, J lost 4 bases, and 15 bases lay in between. CDR3 bases: TGTGCCATTCATAATAACCTCGGCACTGAAGCTTTCTTT. This codes for CAIHNNLGTEAFF.

The chain has TRBV7-3 and TRBJ1-1, with 10 nucleotides matching TRBD1. The germline CDR1 and CDR2 sequences are SGHTA and FQGTGA. The J segment lost 4 bases and the V segment lost 5 bases, leaving 7 bases of the junction unmatched. The CDR3 runs to 15 residues. The CDR3 protein is CASSASTGGITEAFF. The CDR3 DNA is TGTGCCAGCAGCGCCTCGACAGGGGGCATCACTGAAGCTTTCTTT. The entire variable domain, with the rest obtained from reference TRBV7-3 and TRBJ1-1, is as follows: GAGVSQTPSNKVTEKGKYVELRCDPISGHTALYWYRQSLGQGPEFLIYFQGTGAADDSGLPNDRFFAVRPEGSVSTLKIQRTERGDSAVYLCASSASTGGITEAFFGQGTRLTVV.

The V gene is TRBV30, the J gene TRBJ2-3, with a possible D match to TRBD2 (6 bases). CDR3 length: 14 amino acids. Trimming took off 0 bases at V and 2 bases at J, with 9 bases between the two ends. Per the germline V gene, CDR1 is GTSNPN and CDR2 is SVGIG (reference sequence). DNA for the CDR3: TGTGCCTGGAGTGTTGCGGGGCTCACAGATACGCAGTATTTT. Protein: CAWSVAGLTDTQYF.

The chain links TRBV7-3 to TRBJ2-1, with 11 bases lining up with TRBD1. The CDR3 loop spans 18 amino acids. V shed 1 base, J shed 9 bases, and the junction held 14 bases outside the gene matches. Per germline, CDR1 SGHTA and CDR2 FQGTGA. DNA for the CDR3: TGTGCCAGCAGCTTAATTGGTCGAGACGGACAGGGGGCTGGTGAGCAGTTCTTC. It encodes CASSLIGRDGQGAGEQFF.

This sequence joins TRBV2 and TRBJ2-2; D is unresolved. This CDR3 has 16 residues. The germline V gene has CDR1 SNHLY and CDR2 FYNNEI. Trimming cost V 1 base and J 2 bases, with 11 bases left between them. The CDR3 sequence is CASSEGISVNTGELFF. The DNA for the CDR3 is TGTGCCAGCAGTGAAGGGATAAGCGTTAACACCGGGGAGCTGTTTTTT.

The V and J genes are TRBV5-5 and TRBJ1-1; no firm D call. The CDR3 spans 16 residues. Germline CDR1 is SGHKS and CDR2 is YYEKEE (reference sequence). V lost 4 bases and J lost 0, with 16 bases in between. CDR3 in amino acids: CASSKTVRLMNTEAFF. The CDR3 DNA is TGTGCCAGCAGCAAGACCGTCAGGCTGATGAACACTGAAGCTTTCTTT.

The rearrangement uses TRBV23-1 and TRBJ1-5, with D possibly matching TRBD1 (6 bases). TRBV23-1 is identified as an open reading frame with a role that is uncertain. Trimming left V 3 bases short and J 0 bases short, with 21 bases between. This CDR3 spans 19 amino acids. CDR3 sequence: CASSHTGEGEFYSNQPQHF. The DNA for the CDR3 is TGCGCCAGCAGTCACACGGGCGAGGGGGAATTTTATAGCAATCAGCCCCAGCATTTT.

The chain uses TRBV5-1 and TRBJ1-1; D may be TRBD1 (6 bases). Germline loops: CDR1 SGHRS, CDR2 YFSETQ. This CDR3 is 14 amino acids long. V lost 3 bases and J 5 bases, leaving 14 bases between the germline ends. The DNA for the CDR3 is TGCGCCAGCAGCTACCAGGGGCAGGGAACTGAAGCTTTCTTT. Its translation: CASSYQGQGTEAFF.

The genes are TRBV11-2 and TRBJ1-1; no reliable D call. The V gene lost 0 bases and the J gene lost 7 bases, with 12 bases spanning the gap. This CDR3 region has 14 residues. Germline lookup yields CDR1 SGHAT and CDR2 FQNNGV. The CDR3: CASSLDPSSSEAFF. The DNA of the CDR3 is TGTGCCAGCAGCTTAGATCCCTCTTCGAGTGAAGCTTTCTTT.

The V call is TRBV7-9, the J call TRBJ2-7; D ambiguous. The CDR3 is 13 amino acids. Germline lookup yields CDR1 SEHNR and CDR2 FQNEAQ (reference sequence). Trimming took 2 bases from V and 4 from J, leaving 9 bases between them. CDR3: CASSLQEKYEQYF. The CDR3 region has the DNA TGTGCCAGCAGCTTACAGGAAAAGTACGAGCAGTACTTC. Variable domain in full (rest from reference TRBV7-9 and TRBJ2-7): DTGVSQNPRHKITKRGQNVTFRCDPISEHNRLYWYRQTLGQGPEFLTYFQNEAQLEKSRLLSDRFSAERPKGSFSTLEIQRTEQGDSAMYLCASSLQEKYEQYFGPGTRLTVT.